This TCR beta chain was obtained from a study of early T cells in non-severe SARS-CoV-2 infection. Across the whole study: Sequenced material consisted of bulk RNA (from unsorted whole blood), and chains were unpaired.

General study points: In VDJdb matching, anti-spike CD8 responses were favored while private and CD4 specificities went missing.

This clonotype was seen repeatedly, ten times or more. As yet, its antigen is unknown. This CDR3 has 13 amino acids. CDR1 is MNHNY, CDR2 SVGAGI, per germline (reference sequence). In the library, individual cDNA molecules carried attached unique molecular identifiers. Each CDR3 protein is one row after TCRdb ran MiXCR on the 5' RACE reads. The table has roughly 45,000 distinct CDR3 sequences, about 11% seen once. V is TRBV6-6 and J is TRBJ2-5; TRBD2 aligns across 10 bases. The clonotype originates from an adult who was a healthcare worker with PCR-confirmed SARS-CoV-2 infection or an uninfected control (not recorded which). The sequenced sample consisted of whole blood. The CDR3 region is CASEREGSETQYF. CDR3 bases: TGTGCGTCGGAGCGGGAGGGGTCAGAGACCCAGTACTTC.